This is a list of T cell receptor beta chains from one sample in a study of blood T cell repertoires in COVID-19. TCRdb's copy holds only in-frame clones and misses some; the assay was immunoSEQ multiplex PCR. The sample lists some 250,000 clones, roughly 90% seen once, with about an eighth in the top ten. Sequencing input: peripheral blood. These receptors were taken from a woman aged 30 to 39 with COVID-19, enrolled during active disease. CDR3s include the opening cysteine and the closing phenylalanine or tryptophan. A D gene is named only where the DNA matches it firmly. For some rows the clone size is stated as once, few or many, or as a class when expanded; others skip it.

d_call: .; clone_size: once; v_call: TRBV5-5; j_call: TRBJ1-2; cdr3_nt: TGTGCCAGCAGCTTCCGGCCGGGCTATGGCTACACCTTC; cdr3_aa: CASSFRPGYGYTF
d_call: .; clone_size: few; v_call: TRBV3-1/TRBV3-2; j_call: TRBJ1-3; cdr3_nt: TGTGCCAGCAGCCAAGGGGGGCAGGGCCATTCCTCTGGAAACACCATATATTTT; cdr3_aa: CASSQGGQGHSSGNTIYF
d_call: .; clone_size: many; v_call: TRBV12-3/TRBV12-4; j_call: TRBJ1-2; cdr3_nt: TGTGCCAGCACCTTCGGAGCTCATGGCTACACCTTC; cdr3_aa: CASTFGAHGYTF
d_call: TRBD1; clone_size: few; v_call: TRBV5-6; j_call: TRBJ1-4; cdr3_nt: TGTGCCAGCAGCTCGGCATTAGGGGGCCCCAATGAAAAACTGTTTTTT; cdr3_aa: CASSSALGGPNEKLFF
d_call: .; clone_size: few; v_call: TRBV27; j_call: TRBJ2-2; cdr3_nt: TGTGCCAGCAGACGGGACTTTGTCACCGGGGAGCTGTTTTTT; cdr3_aa: CASRRDFVTGELFF
d_call: TRBD2; clone_size: .; v_call: TRBV5-1; j_call: TRBJ2-7; cdr3_nt: TGCGCCAGCAGCTCCTTAGCGGGGAGACCCTACGAGCAGTACTTC; cdr3_aa: CASSSLAGRPYEQYF
d_call: .; clone_size: .; v_call: TRBV3-1/TRBV3-2; j_call: TRBJ1-1; cdr3_nt: TGTGCCAGCAGCCAACGGGGGGGAACTGAAGCTTTCTTT; cdr3_aa: CASSQRGGTEAFF
d_call: .; clone_size: .; v_call: TRBV7-9; j_call: TRBJ2-1; cdr3_nt: TGTGCCAGCAGCTTTGATTTGCGACAGCACAATGAGCAGTTCTTC; cdr3_aa: CASSFDLRQHNEQFF
d_call: .; clone_size: .; v_call: TRBV10-2; j_call: TRBJ2-7; cdr3_nt: TGCGCCAGCAGTGAGTCCCGGGACATCTACGAGCAGTACTTC; cdr3_aa: CASSESRDIYEQYF
d_call: .; clone_size: .; v_call: TRBV19; j_call: TRBJ1-6; cdr3_nt: TGTGCCAGTAGTATCAAGTCACGAGTTACTTATAATTCACCCCTCCACTTT; cdr3_aa: CASSIKSRVTYNSPLHF
d_call: TRBD1; clone_size: .; v_call: TRBV7-9; j_call: TRBJ2-7; cdr3_nt: TGTGCCAGCAGCTTACTCCCCGGGACAGGGGGCTACGAGCAGTACTTC; cdr3_aa: CASSLLPGTGGYEQYF
d_call: TRBD2; clone_size: once; v_call: TRBV11-2; j_call: TRBJ2-1; cdr3_nt: TGTGCCAGCAGCTCGACTAGCGGGGGGCTCAATGAGCAGTTCTTC; cdr3_aa: CASSSTSGGLNEQFF
d_call: .; clone_size: .; v_call: TRBV10-3; j_call: TRBJ2-1; cdr3_nt: TGTGCCATCAGCCCGGGGGTTGAGCAGTTCTTC; cdr3_aa: CAISPGVEQFF
d_call: TRBD2; clone_size: once; v_call: TRBV4-1; j_call: TRBJ2-1; cdr3_nt: TGCGCCAGCAGCCATACTAGCGGGGGGGCGAATAATGAGCAGTTCTTC; cdr3_aa: CASSHTSGGANNEQFF
d_call: .; clone_size: once; v_call: TRBV27; j_call: TRBJ1-4; cdr3_nt: TGTGCCAGCAGTTTAAAGGGGTGGGATGATGAAAAACTGTTTTTT; cdr3_aa: CASSLKGWDDEKLFF
d_call: .; clone_size: once; v_call: TRBV5-4; j_call: TRBJ1-2; cdr3_nt: TGTGCCAGCAGCTTGGATGCCCCTAACTCCTATGGCTACACCTTC; cdr3_aa: CASSLDAPNSYGYTF
d_call: TRBD2; clone_size: .; v_call: TRBV19; j_call: TRBJ2-7; cdr3_nt: TGTGCCAGTGCGTTCGGGGCGGGGGCCTACGAGCAGTACTTC; cdr3_aa: CASAFGAGAYEQYF
d_call: TRBD1; clone_size: few; v_call: TRBV7-6; j_call: TRBJ1-4; cdr3_nt: TGTGCCAGCAGCCCTGACCCGGGACAGGGGAGTGAAAAACTGTTTTTT; cdr3_aa: CASSPDPGQGSEKLFF
d_call: .; clone_size: once; v_call: TRBV18; j_call: TRBJ1-1; cdr3_nt: TGTGCCAGCTCATCTTTCGGGGACACTGAAGCTTTCTTT; cdr3_aa: CASSSFGDTEAFF
d_call: .; clone_size: .; v_call: TRBV19; j_call: TRBJ2-3; cdr3_nt: TGTGCCAGTAGCCAGACTAGCACAGATACGCAGTATTTT; cdr3_aa: CASSQTSTDTQYF